The 25 T cell receptor beta chains in this list originate from one sample, sequenced in a study of early T cells in non-severe SARS-CoV-2 infection. In TCRdb, the 5' RACE reads were re-called with MiXCR into one record per CDR3 protein. The sample shows approximately 98,000 distinct CDR3 sequences, 9% to 13% of them seen only once. The sequenced sample consisted of whole blood. The receptors here all came from an adult who was a healthcare worker with PCR-confirmed SARS-CoV-2 infection or an uninfected control (not recorded which).

This clonotype occurred a few times. J is TRBJ1-5 and V is TRBV12-5; 10 bases match TRBD1. Germline V lookup: CDR1 LGHNT, CDR2 FRNRAP. CDR3 length equals 14 residues. The V and J ends lost 5 bases and 6 bases, in that order; junction bases with no gene match: 4. DNA of the CDR3: TGTGCTAGTGGTCAGGGACAGGGGAGTCAGCCCCAGCATTTT. Translated, it gives CASGQGQGSQPQHF.

The V and J genes are TRBV29-1 and TRBJ2-5, with D possibly being TRBD1 or TRBD2 (5 bases each). CDR3 length: 13 residues. Germline CDR1 is SQVTM and CDR2 is ANQGSEA. V lost 6 bases and J 2 bases, leaving 13 bases between the germline ends. CDR3 coding DNA: TGCAGCGTGCTCCGGGACCCTCAAGAGACCCAGTACTTC. Translating it yields CSVLRDPQETQYF.

This clonotype has ten or more counts. The CDR3 protein is CASSPGTVSYEQYF. In DNA form, the CDR3 reads TGTGCCAGCTCACCGGGGACAGTCTCCTACGAGCAGTACTTC. This chain joins TRBV18 and TRBJ2-7; 7 nucleotides agree with TRBD1. CDR1 is KGHSH, CDR2 LQKENI, per germline. The CDR3 loop spans 14 amino acids. The V gene end was trimmed by 3 bases and the J gene end by 0 bases; junction bases not matched to a gene: 2.

V and J are TRBV12-3 or TRBV12-4 and TRBJ2-1; 8 bases match TRBD2. After removal of 5 bases from V and 9 bases from J, the junction contained 6 bases not matched to a gene. The CDR3 is 13 amino acids. CDR3 bases: TGTGCCAGCAGTCCGGGACTAGGGATTGAGCAGTTCTTC. Its protein is CASSPGLGIEQFF.

Points on this clonotype: A much more abundant neighbour one base away suggests this may be a read error. V and J are TRBV11-3 and TRBJ2-7, with 9 bases identical to TRBD1. CDR1 and CDR2 (germline): SGHNT, YENEEA. This CDR3 has 15 amino acids. Trimming cost V 10 bases and J 4 bases; bases outside gene matches: 14. As DNA, the CDR3 is TGTGCCACCACTCCCAAATGGACAGGGGATTACGAGCAGTACTTC. This sequence encodes CATTPKWTGDYEQYF.

This clonotype appeared many times. The V and J genes are TRBV6-1 and TRBJ1-6; D remains unclear. Looked up from germline, CDR1 is MNHNS and CDR2 is SASEGT. The CDR3 length is 14 residues. V was trimmed by 0 bases and J by 7 bases, leaving 7 bases between them. This CDR3 reads CASSEAIGNSPLHF. The CDR3 DNA is TGTGCCAGCAGTGAAGCCATAGGAAATTCACCCCTCCACTTT.

This chain joins TRBV5-4 and TRBJ2-2; D is unresolved. This CDR3 is built from 14 residues. V lost 2 bases, J lost 1 base, and 6 bases lay in between. Germline V gene sequence: CDR1 SGHNT, CDR2 YYREEE (reference sequence). The CDR3 bases are TGTGCCAGCAGCTTTCGACAGAACACCGGGGAGCTGTTTTTT. It yields the protein CASSFRQNTGELFF.

This clonotype was recorded a few times. CDR3 DNA: TGCGCCAGCAGCTTTCGGGGAGAGGGCACTGAAGCTTTCTTT. This encodes CASSFRGEGTEAFF. The chain recombines TRBV5-1 with TRBJ1-1; D remains ambiguous. V was trimmed by 2 bases and J by 4 bases, leaving 12 bases between them. The CDR3 loop spans 14 amino acids. Germline V gene lookup returns CDR1 SGHRS and CDR2 YFSETQ.

This clonotype was seen a few times. This chain links TRBV29-1 with TRBJ2-7; TRBD1 aligns across 8 bases. CDR3 length equals 11 residues. V shed 7 bases and J 3 bases; nucleotides not matched to a gene: 2. Per germline, CDR1 SQVTM and CDR2 ANQGSEA. The CDR3 sequence is CSGGTGYEQYF. The CDR3 DNA sequence: TGCAGCGGAGGGACAGGCTACGAGCAGTACTTC.

In its sample, this clonotype was seen many times. This chain joins TRBV20-1 and TRBJ1-4; possibly TRBD1 for D (5 bases). The CDR3 loop spans 17 amino acids. V lost 2 bases, J lost 0 bases, and 16 bases lay in between. Germline CDR1 and CDR2: DFQATT and SNEGSKA (reference sequence). The CDR3 region has the DNA TGCAGTGCTAGACTGGTCTCCCTAGGGGCAACTAATGAAAAACTGTTTTTT. This sequence encodes CSARLVSLGATNEKLFF.

This clonotype was counted many times. The rearrangement links TRBV29-1 to TRBJ1-2; 7 bases align to TRBD1. Germline trimming cut 3 bases from V and 4 bases from J; bases unmatched to any gene: 14. This CDR3 is built from 16 residues. Germline CDR1 and CDR2: SQVTM and ANQGSEA. The CDR3 is CSVDLISGTVGYGYTF. The CDR3 DNA sequence: TGCAGCGTTGACTTAATATCCGGGACAGTCGGCTATGGCTACACCTTC.

This clonotype was found many times. The rearrangement links TRBV27 to TRBJ1-2; 8 bases line up with TRBD1. The trim removed 5 bases at V and 1 base at J, leaving 12 bases unmatched. The CDR3 sequence is 17 residues long. Germline V gives CDR1 MNHEY, CDR2 SMNVEV (reference sequence). CDR3 DNA: TGTGCCAGCAGTCCTCTGGTTCGGACAGGGCTTAACTATGGCTACACCTTC. Amino acids: CASSPLVRTGLNYGYTF.

In its sample, this clonotype was seen a few times. The chain is built from TRBV5-1 and TRBJ2-7; D gene uncertain. V lost 0 bases and J lost 3, with 13 bases in between. The germline V gene encodes CDR1 SGHRS and CDR2 YFSETQ. CDR3 size: 15 residues. The CDR3 spells CASSLALGSYYEQYF. The CDR3 coding sequence is TGCGCCAGCAGCTTGGCCCTGGGATCTTACTACGAGCAGTACTTC.

This clonotype was observed at least ten times. The chain combines TRBV13 with TRBJ2-7; D unclear. The germline gives CDR1 PRHDT, CDR2 FYEKMQ (reference sequence). This CDR3 spans 14 amino acids. V gave up 5 bases and J gave up 2 bases, with 13 bases separating them. CDR3 sequence reads: CASSRRGPPYEQYF. The CDR3 DNA reads TGTGCCAGCAGCCGTCGCGGACCACCCTACGAGCAGTACTTC.

This clonotype was detected only a few times. CDR3 amino acids: CASSIQRSYNEQFF. As DNA, the CDR3 is TGTGCCAGCAGTATCCAGCGGAGCTACAATGAGCAGTTCTTC. V and J are TRBV28 and TRBJ2-1; a possible D gene is TRBD2 (5 bases). Germline loops: CDR1 MDHEN, CDR2 SYDVKM. The CDR3 runs 14 residues. V was trimmed by 5 bases and J by 3 bases, leaving 11 bases between them.

This clonotype was seen many times. As DNA, the CDR3 is TGTGCCAGCAGCCACCTTAGCTTCTCTGGAAACACCATATATTTT. It yields the protein CASSHLSFSGNTIYF. The chain has TRBV6-6 and TRBJ1-3; D uncertain. V dropped 6 bases and J dropped 0 bases, with 12 bases sitting between them. The CDR3 has 15 residues. CDR1 and CDR2 from the germline V gene are MNHNY and SVGAGI (reference sequence).

This clonotype occurred a few times. V usage is TRBV2 and J usage is TRBJ2-3; D assignment may be TRBD1 or TRBD2 (5 bases each). The CDR3 runs 14 residues. Per the germline V gene, CDR1 is SNHLY and CDR2 is FYNNEI. Deletions cut 4 bases from V and 4 bases from J, with 12 bases between. Here the CDR3 reads CASSAREGADTQYF. The CDR3 nucleotides read TGTGCCAGCAGTGCGAGGGAAGGGGCAGATACGCAGTATTTT.

The chain has TRBV7-8 and TRBJ2-7, with 9 bases matching TRBD1. Per the germline V gene, CDR1 is SGHVS and CDR2 is FQNEAQ. The CDR3 loop spans 16 amino acids. The ends lost 2 bases at V and 5 bases at J; junction bases unmatched: 10. In DNA form, the CDR3 reads TGTGCCAGCAGCTTATTCGCGGGACAGGGCAATGACGAGCAGTACTTC. As protein: CASSLFAGQGNDEQYF.

This clonotype was seen at least ten times. This chain links TRBV15 with TRBJ2-3; 9 bases agree with TRBD2. Germline loops: CDR1 LNHNV, CDR2 YYDKDF (reference sequence). Trimming cost V 3 bases and J 1 base; bases outside gene matches: 2. The length of the CDR3 is 15 residues. The CDR3 here is CATSRSSGGTDTQYF. As DNA, the CDR3 is TGTGCCACCAGCAGGTCTAGCGGGGGCACAGATACGCAGTATTTT.

This clonotype was found a few times. The chain has TRBV19 and TRBJ2-7; the match to TRBD2 covers 8 bases. The V gene's germline CDR1 is LNHDA and CDR2 SQIVND (reference sequence). The ends lost 5 bases at V and 3 bases at J; junction bases unmatched: 6. This CDR3 is 14 amino acids long. DNA of the CDR3: TGTGCCAGTAGTCGGGCGGGAGGAGACTACGAGCAGTACTTC. As protein: CASSRAGGDYEQYF.

This clonotype was detected many times. The chain employs TRBV4-2 and TRBJ2-1; 11 bases agree with TRBD1. This CDR3 contains 17 residues. V shed 1 base and J 3 bases; nucleotides not matched to a gene: 5. In germline, CDR1 is LGHNA, CDR2 YNFKEQ. CDR3 in amino acids: CASSQAWTGGNYNEQFF. The CDR3 coding sequence is TGTGCCAGCAGCCAAGCTTGGACAGGGGGCAACTACAATGAGCAGTTCTTC.

This clonotype was seen a few times. The chain recombines TRBV27 with TRBJ2-1; 14 bases are shared with TRBD2. J lost 14 bases, V lost 5 bases, and 5 bases had no gene match. The CDR3 has 13 residues. CDR1 and CDR2 (germline): MNHEY, SMNVEV (reference sequence). DNA of the CDR3: TGTGCCAGCAGTCTGGGGACTAGCGGGAGTAAGTTCTTC. Translated: CASSLGTSGSKFF.

This chain links TRBV4-1 with TRBJ1-2; D gene unclear. CDR1 is MGHRA and CDR2 is YSYEKL in the germline V gene. The V gene lost 2 bases and the J gene lost 3 bases, with 13 bases spanning the gap. This CDR3 has 15 residues. CDR3 coding DNA: TGCGCCAGCAGCCAAAGTAGGTTACCGGACTATGGCTACACCTTC. Translating it yields CASSQSRLPDYGYTF.

The CDR3 here is CASSLAGAVNNSPLHF. The CDR3 DNA follows: TGTGCCAGCAGCTTAGCAGGGGCGGTCAATAATTCACCCCTCCACTTT. This sequence joins TRBV7-2 and TRBJ1-6; D is perhaps TRBD1 (5 bases). V gave up 0 bases and J gave up 5 bases, with 11 bases separating them. Per the germline V gene, CDR1 is SGHTA and CDR2 is FQGNSA. This CDR3 is built from 16 residues.

There are many counts of this clonotype. The CDR3 DNA reads as TGTGCCAGTAGTACCCGGCAACTAGCGGGGGGGAACGAGCAGTACTTC. It specifies CASSTRQLAGGNEQYF. The V call is TRBV19, the J call TRBJ2-7, with TRBD2 identical over 13 bases. The CDR3 contains 16 residues. V lost 4 bases, J lost 5 bases, and 8 bases stayed unmatched. The germline V gene has CDR1 LNHDA and CDR2 SQIVND (reference sequence).